What follows are 32 T cell receptor beta chains derived from one specimen sequenced in a study of T cell repertoires in cytomegalovirus infection. Each CDR3 protein gets one entry after TCRdb re-called the reads with MiXCR. Of approximately 56,000 distinct CDR3 sequences listed, roughly a fifth are singletons. Antigens of these TCRs are unknown. The input for sequencing was CD8+ T cells from cultured PBMCs, taken from culture after CMV antigen stimulation. Every receptor here comes from a human donor in good health (CMV status not recorded). Some clones in this sample may be carry-over from other donors' samples.

As for this clonotype: This may come from a read error, since a much larger clone is one base off. The gene calls are TRBV7-2 and TRBJ2-3, with D unclear. The V gene's germline CDR1 is SGHTA and CDR2 FQGNSA. V shed 4 bases and J shed 0 bases, with 14 bases lying between them. CDR3 length equals 16 residues. CDR3 DNA sequence: TGTGCCAGCAGCTCCCGTGGAGCGCGGAGCACAGATACGCAGTATTTT. It is translated as CASSSRGARSTDTQYF. Variable domain in full (rest from reference TRBV7-2 and TRBJ2-3): GAGVSQSPSNKVTEKGKDVELRCDPISGHTALYWYRQSLGQGLEFLIYFQGNSAPDKSGLPSDRFSAERTGGSVSTLTIQRTQQEDSAVYLCASSSRGARSTDTQYFGPGTRLTVL.

The V call is TRBV6-5, the J call TRBJ2-2; 8 bases are a match to TRBD2. The CDR3 consists of 17 residues. Trimming cost V 0 bases and J 9 bases; bases outside gene matches: 12. Germline CDR1 reads MNHEY; CDR2 reads SVGAGI. The CDR3 DNA reads TGTGCCAGCAGTTACTCAAAGTTCGAGCGGGGGATCAGGGAGCTGTTTTTT. Translated: CASSYSKFERGIRELFF.

This clonotype was counted a few times. The CDR3, as DNA: TGTGCCAGCAAGGCGGGGGCCCTATACGAGCAGTACTTC. Amino acids: CASKAGALYEQYF. This rearrangement joins TRBV27 to TRBJ2-7, with TRBD2 as a possible D gene (7 bases). Per germline, CDR1 MNHEY and CDR2 SMNVEV (reference sequence). The CDR3 loop spans 13 amino acids. Trimming pared 7 bases from V and 4 bases from J, leaving 14 bases between.

V usage is TRBV7-2 and J usage is TRBJ2-1; D not certain. Trimming removed 3 bases at V and 10 bases at J, with 7 bases between. This CDR3 has 11 residues. Germline V gives CDR1 SGHTA, CDR2 FQGNSA. The CDR3 DNA reads TGTGCCAGCAGCTTTTTCGGCGAGCAGTTCTTC. It specifies CASSFFGEQFF. Complete variable domain (other parts from reference TRBV7-2 and TRBJ2-1): GAGVSQSPSNKVTEKGKDVELRCDPISGHTALYWYRQSLGQGLEFLIYFQGNSAPDKSGLPSDRFSAERTGGSVSTLTIQRTQQEDSAVYLCASSFFGEQFFGPGTRLTVL.

This clonotype was seen more than once but under ten times. J is TRBJ1-1 and V is TRBV6-2 or TRBV6-3, with a tentative D call TRBD1 (5 bases). Between the trimmed V and J ends, which lost 0 bases and 3 bases, there was a span of 11 bases. This CDR3 has 15 residues. From germline, CDR1 is MNHEY and CDR2 SVGEGT. Here the CDR3 reads CASSYSPDSDTEAFF. CDR3 DNA: TGTGCCAGCAGTTACTCACCCGACAGCGACACTGAAGCTTTCTTT.

This clonotype was picked up a small number of times. The CDR3 region is CASRPGQGNEKLFF. For the CDR3, the DNA is TGTGCCAGCAGGCCGGGACAGGGTAATGAAAAACTGTTTTTT. V is TRBV27 and J is TRBJ1-4; 9 bases agree with TRBD1. The CDR3 loop spans 14 amino acids. Germline V gene lookup returns CDR1 MNHEY and CDR2 SMNVEV (reference sequence). V gave up 6 bases and J gave up 4 bases; unmatched junction bases: 3.

This clonotype has a handful of counts. In DNA, the CDR3 is TGTGCCAGCAGTGGACTAGGGGTAGTCTATGGCTACACCTTC. This sequence encodes CASSGLGVVYGYTF. J is TRBJ1-2 and V is TRBV6-1, with a tentative D call TRBD1 (5 bases). This CDR3 comprises 14 residues. Trimming removed 4 bases from V and 4 bases from J, with 13 bases in between. The germline CDR1 and CDR2 sequences are MNHNS and SASEGT.

V gene TRBV18 combines with J gene TRBJ2-7, with D unresolved. Germline loops: CDR1 KGHSH, CDR2 LQKENI. Trimming shortened V by 0 bases and J by 5 bases, and 11 bases separated the two germline ends. This CDR3 contains 14 residues. The CDR3 region has the DNA TGTGCCAGCTCACCACCGGAAAGGAGTGACGAGCAGTACTTC. It yields the protein CASSPPERSDEQYF.

The table lists this clonotype with a few counts. The chain couples TRBV12-3 or TRBV12-4 to TRBJ2-1; 8 bases agree with TRBD2. The CDR3 sequence is 14 residues long. V gave up 7 bases and J gave up 2 bases; unmatched junction bases: 4. The chain's CDR3 is CASTTGGPYNEQFF. The CDR3 nucleotides read TGTGCCAGCACCACGGGGGGGCCCTACAATGAGCAGTTCTTC.

The sample holds a few counts of this clonotype. The chain joins TRBV2 to TRBJ2-4; possibly TRBD1 or TRBD2 for D (6 bases each). Germline CDR1 is SNHLY and CDR2 is FYNNEI. Trimming took 1 base from V and 0 from J, leaving 10 bases between them. The CDR3 covers 16 residues. CDR3 in amino acids: CASSEEGGLAKNIQYF. In nucleotides, the CDR3 is TGTGCCAGCAGTGAAGAAGGGGGGCTAGCCAAAAACATTCAGTACTTC.

CDR3 region: CASSHRDYGYEQYF. The CDR3 DNA follows: TGTGCCAGCAGCCACCGGGACTACGGCTACGAGCAGTACTTC. The chain is built from TRBV7-9 and TRBJ2-7; 7 bases match TRBD2. V shed 5 bases, J shed 3 bases, and the junction held 7 bases outside the gene matches. The length of the CDR3 is 14 residues. Germline V gene lookup returns CDR1 SEHNR and CDR2 FQNEAQ (reference sequence).

This chain links TRBV6-2 or TRBV6-3 with TRBJ1-2, with unresolved D. Trimming cost V 2 bases and J 0 bases, with 22 bases left between them. The CDR3 consists of 19 residues. Germline V gives CDR1 MNHEY, CDR2 SVGEGT. In DNA, the CDR3 is TGTGCCAGCAGTTACCCCCCGCGAACCTCTAGGGCGTCTAACTATGGCTACACCTTC. Protein sequence: CASSYPPRTSRASNYGYTF.

This clonotype was seen a handful of times. This chain uses TRBV27 with TRBJ2-1, with a tentative D call TRBD2 (5 bases). The CDR3 consists of 16 residues. With 0 bases removed from V and 2 bases from J, the gap between germline ends came to 11 bases. Germline CDR1 is MNHEY and CDR2 is SMNVEV (reference sequence). The CDR3 DNA reads as TGTGCCAGCAGTTTATCGAACCTAGCCCCCTACAATGAGCAGTTCTTC. It translates to CASSLSNLAPYNEQFF.

The V and J genes are TRBV7-2 and TRBJ2-7, with 10 bases lining up with TRBD2. Germline CDR1 and CDR2: SGHTA and FQGNSA. The CDR3 length is 16 residues. The junction had 5 bases not matched to a gene; V was cut back by 3 bases and J by 0 bases. The CDR3 reads CASSLASGGLSYEQYF. Here the CDR3 DNA reads TGTGCCAGCAGCTTGGCTAGCGGGGGCCTCTCCTACGAGCAGTACTTC.

The V call is TRBV12-3 or TRBV12-4, the J call TRBJ1-5; D is unclear. The length of the CDR3 is 13 residues. Trimming left V 3 bases short and J 6 bases short, with 9 bases between. Here the CDR3 reads CASSLGSLQPQHF. CDR3 coding DNA: TGTGCCAGCAGTTTGGGCAGTCTTCAGCCCCAGCATTTT.

CDR3: CASSLAASGGTDTQYF. The CDR3, as DNA: TGTGCCAGCAGCTTAGCCGCTAGCGGGGGCACAGATACGCAGTATTTT. The chain uses TRBV7-6 and TRBJ2-3; 9 nucleotides align to TRBD2. The ends lost 0 bases at V and 1 base at J; junction bases unmatched: 2. CDR3 length: 16 amino acids. Germline CDR1 reads SGHVS; CDR2 reads FNYEAQ.

This clonotype has just a few counts. The chain combines TRBV28 with TRBJ2-7; unclear D gene. V dropped 6 bases and J dropped 3 bases, with 12 bases sitting between them. The CDR3 is 13 residues long. Germline CDR1 is MDHEN and CDR2 is SYDVKM. Here the CDR3 DNA reads TGTGCCAGCAGCGAATTCGGCGGCTACGAGCAGTACTTC. It specifies CASSEFGGYEQYF.

The chain couples TRBV7-4 to TRBJ2-1; 9 positions agree with TRBD1. CDR1 and CDR2 (germline): SGHVT, SQSDAQ. CDR3 length: 14 amino acids. V was pared by 3 bases and J by 9 bases, with 6 bases of the junction left unmatched. The CDR3 sequence: CASSLVQGAVEQFF. The CDR3 DNA is TGTGCCAGCAGCTTGGTACAGGGGGCGGTTGAGCAGTTCTTC.

This rearrangement joins TRBV27 to TRBJ2-3; possibly TRBD2 for D (5 bases). The V gene's germline CDR1 is MNHEY and CDR2 SMNVEV (reference sequence). The CDR3 is 15 amino acids. V was pared by 5 bases and J by 0 bases, with 12 bases between. DNA for the CDR3: TGTGCCAGCAGTGAGGGTGGCCGTAGCACAGATACGCAGTATTTT. Its translation is CASSEGGRSTDTQYF.

The chain recombines TRBV6-2 or TRBV6-3 with TRBJ1-4; no definite D call. V dropped 8 bases and J dropped 6 bases, with 16 bases sitting between them. Germline V gene lookup returns CDR1 MNHEY and CDR2 SVGEGT. This CDR3 has 14 residues. CDR3 in DNA: TGTGCCAGCTCCCGAGGTAAAGCGGATGAAAAACTGTTTTTT. Amino acids: CASSRGKADEKLFF.

This clonotype has a handful of counts. The V call is TRBV7-3, the J call TRBJ1-6, with TRBD1 matching over 9 bases. Germline values: CDR1 SGHTA, CDR2 FQGTGA. The CDR3 extends over 15 amino acids. V was clipped by 4 bases and J by 10 bases; unmatched bases: 8. CDR3 nucleotide sequence: TGTGCCAGCAGCTCCGGGACAGGGACGAGGTCACCCCTCCACTTT. Translated, it gives CASSSGTGTRSPLHF.

V usage is TRBV7-3 and J usage is TRBJ1-5; no clear D gene. The CDR3 is 15 amino acids. Germline lookup yields CDR1 SGHTA and CDR2 FQGTGA. V shed 2 bases and J shed 4 bases, with 12 bases lying between them. In DNA, the CDR3 is TGTGCCAGCAGCTTAGGTGGAGCGGGGAATCAGCCCCAGCATTTT. This translates into CASSLGGAGNQPQHF.

Of note for this clonotype: A read error may produce the germline difference seen at one junction end. The chain has TRBV4-1 and TRBJ1-3; possible D gene TRBD1, 5 bases. Germline V gene sequence: CDR1 MGHRA, CDR2 YSYEKL. This CDR3 comprises 16 residues. The CDR3 DNA reads TGTGCCAGCAGCCAAGAACGCAGGGACTCTGGAAACACCATATATTTT. It specifies CASSQERRDSGNTIYF.

V gene TRBV29-1 combines with J gene TRBJ2-3; 9 bases map to TRBD2. The CDR3 has 16 residues. Losses at the gene ends were 7 bases for V and 5 bases for J; bases not matched to a gene: 16. The germline V gene encodes CDR1 SQVTM and CDR2 ANQGSEA. The CDR3 coding sequence is TGCAGCGACAAAGGGGGGGCTAGCGGGGAAGTAGATACGCAGTATTTT. Translating it yields CSDKGGASGEVDTQYF.

This clonotype turned up a few times. The gene calls are TRBV14 and TRBJ2-1; perhaps TRBD2 as D (6 bases). CDR3 length equals 15 residues. Looked up from germline, CDR1 is SGHDN and CDR2 is FVKESK. V lost 3 bases, J lost 4 bases, and 13 bases lay in between. CDR3 residues: CASSQRSSVYNEQFF. The CDR3 DNA follows: TGTGCCAGCAGCCAGCGGTCTAGCGTATACAATGAGCAGTTCTTC.

J is TRBJ2-1 and V is TRBV7-8, with TRBD2 matching over 8 bases. CDR3 length: 16 residues. CDR1 is SGHVS and CDR2 is FQNEAQ in the germline V gene. The junction had 8 bases not matched to a gene; V was cut back by 3 bases and J by 4 bases. The CDR3 sequence is CASSLLVTSEYNEQFF. The CDR3 nucleotides are TGTGCCAGCAGCTTGCTGGTGACTAGCGAGTACAATGAGCAGTTCTTC. Drawing the rest from reference TRBV7-8 and TRBJ2-1, the complete variable domain is GAGVSQSPRYKVAKRGQDVALRCDPISGHVSLFWYQQALGQGPEFLTYFQNEAQLDKSGLPSDRFFAERPEGSVSTLKIQRTQQEDSAVYLCASSLLVTSEYNEQFFGPGTRLTVL.

This clonotype was seen a handful of times. V is TRBV4-1 and J is TRBJ1-2, with D possibly matching TRBD1 (5 bases). Germline CDR1 and CDR2: MGHRA and YSYEKL. The CDR3 is 15 residues long. Trimming removed 3 bases from V and 8 bases from J, with 19 bases in between. The CDR3 region is CASSQARVGTRGYTF. Here the CDR3 DNA reads TGCGCCAGCAGCCAGGCGCGGGTGGGGACTAGAGGCTACACCTTC.

The chain employs TRBV6-2 or TRBV6-3 and TRBJ1-5, with D possibly TRBD1 on 6 matching bases. V lost 0 bases to trimming and J lost 7 bases, with 13 bases between them. Germline assignment: CDR1 MNHEY and CDR2 SVGEGT. The CDR3 totals 15 residues. CDR3 residues: CASSYSWGAGQPQHF. The CDR3 coding sequence is TGTGCCAGCAGTTACTCATGGGGGGCAGGGCAGCCCCAGCATTTT.

The chain links TRBV11-2 to TRBJ2-7; maybe TRBD1 (6 bases). Trimming left V 1 base short and J 0 bases short, with 13 bases between. Germline V CDR1 and CDR2: SGHAT, FQNNGV. CDR3 length: 16 amino acids. Here the CDR3 DNA reads TGTGCCAGCAGCTTAGGGGCCAGGGGTTTCTCCTACGAGCAGTACTTC. Protein: CASSLGARGFSYEQYF.

The rearrangement uses TRBV7-6 and TRBJ1-2; the D gene is possibly TRBD1 (5 bases). The germline CDR1 and CDR2 sequences are SGHVS and FNYEAQ. V lost 3 bases and J lost 11, with 10 bases in between. The length of the CDR3 is 11 residues. The CDR3 coding sequence is TGTGCCAGCAGCTTGGGGGGTTTTTACACCTTC. This encodes CASSLGGFYTF.

The chain carries TRBV7-9 and TRBJ1-1; unclear D gene. Between the trimmed V and J ends, which lost 2 bases and 0 bases, there was a span of 7 bases. Germline V gene data show CDR1 as SEHNR and CDR2 as FQNEAQ (reference sequence). The CDR3 runs 14 residues. The CDR3 here is CASSLSSLNTEAFF. The CDR3 DNA follows: TGTGCCAGCAGCTTAAGTTCTCTGAACACTGAAGCTTTCTTT.

The J gene is TRBJ1-1, the V gene TRBV10-3; the D gene is possibly TRBD1 (6 bases). The V end was cut by 0 bases, the J end by 0 bases, with 20 bases between. Looked up from germline, CDR1 is ENHRY and CDR2 is SYGVKD. The CDR3 extends over 19 amino acids. The CDR3 is CAISESRGGLRAMNTEAFF. The CDR3 DNA reads TGTGCCATCAGTGAGTCTCGGGGGGGCCTTCGCGCCATGAACACTGAAGCTTTCTTT.